Below, one T cell receptor beta chain is given with its context. This CDR3 is built from 16 residues. CDR1 is MNHNS and CDR2 is SASEGT in the germline V gene. Trimming took 4 bases from V and 5 from J; bases not matched to a gene: 11. The data were taken from a study of cytomegalovirus exposure and HLA in healthy donors. PCR amplification relied on 60 Vbeta primers (plus 13 Jbeta primers). Data came from immunoSEQ multiplex PCR; TCRdb stores just in-frame clones and leaves some out. The repertoire holds 130,000 or so clones, roughly 82% seen once, with about 3% in the top ten. Input material: PBMCs. The receptor was isolated from a woman younger than 30 in good health and CMV-seropositive. The chain uses TRBV6-1 and TRBJ2-7, with 10 bases fitting TRBD1. The DNA of the CDR3 is TGTGCCAGCAGTGTTCCCCCGGGACAGGGGTTCGACGAGCAGTACTTC. Translating gives CASSVPPGQGFDEQYF.